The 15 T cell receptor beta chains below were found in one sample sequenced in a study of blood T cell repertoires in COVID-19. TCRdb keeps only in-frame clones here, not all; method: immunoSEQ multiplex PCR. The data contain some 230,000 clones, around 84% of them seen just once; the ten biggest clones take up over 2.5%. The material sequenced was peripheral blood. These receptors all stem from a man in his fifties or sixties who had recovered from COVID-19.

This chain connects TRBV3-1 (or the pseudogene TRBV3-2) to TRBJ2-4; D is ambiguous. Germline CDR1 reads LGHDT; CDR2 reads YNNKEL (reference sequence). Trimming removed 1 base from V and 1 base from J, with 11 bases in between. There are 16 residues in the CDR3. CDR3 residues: CASSQVWLEAKNIQYF. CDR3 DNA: TGTGCCAGCAGCCAAGTCTGGTTGGAGGCCAAAAACATTCAGTACTTC.

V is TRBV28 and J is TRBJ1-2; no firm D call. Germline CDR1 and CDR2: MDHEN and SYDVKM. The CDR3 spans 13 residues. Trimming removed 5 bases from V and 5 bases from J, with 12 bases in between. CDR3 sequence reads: CASSGYLEYGYTF. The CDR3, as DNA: TGTGCCAGCAGTGGCTACCTGGAGTATGGCTACACCTTC.

The CDR3 here is CASSLSGGGSGEQFF. The CDR3, as DNA: TGTGCCAGCAGTTTATCAGGAGGCGGGAGTGGTGAGCAGTTCTTC. The chain has TRBV27 and TRBJ2-1; 7 positions match TRBD2. V was clipped by 0 bases and J by 9 bases; unmatched bases: 8. This CDR3 contains 15 residues. Germline V gene data show CDR1 as MNHEY and CDR2 as SMNVEV (reference sequence).

The CDR3 sequence: CASSIVSRLAGGQETQYF. The CDR3 DNA sequence: TGTGCCAGTAGTATAGTGTCCCGACTAGCGGGGGGCCAAGAGACCCAGTACTTC. This chain connects TRBV19 to TRBJ2-5; 13 bases line up with TRBD2. This CDR3 has 18 residues. CDR1 is LNHDA and CDR2 is SQIVND in the germline V gene (reference sequence). V shed 1 base and J 1 base; nucleotides not matched to a gene: 6.

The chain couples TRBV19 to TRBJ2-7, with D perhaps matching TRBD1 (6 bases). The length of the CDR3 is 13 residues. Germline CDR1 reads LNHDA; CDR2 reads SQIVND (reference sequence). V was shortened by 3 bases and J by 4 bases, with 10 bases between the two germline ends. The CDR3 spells CASSIDRRYEQYF. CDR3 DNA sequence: TGTGCCAGTAGTATCGACAGGAGATACGAGCAGTACTTC.

The CDR3: CARSLRDNQETQYF. CDR3 DNA: TGTGCCAGAAGCCTACGGGACAACCAAGAGACCCAGTACTTC. The chain links TRBV5-3 to TRBJ2-5, with a weak D call TRBD1 (6 bases). TRBV5-3 is designated an ORF whose function remains uncertain. The CDR3 sequence is 14 residues long. Trimming left V 4 bases short and J 0 bases short, with 10 bases between.

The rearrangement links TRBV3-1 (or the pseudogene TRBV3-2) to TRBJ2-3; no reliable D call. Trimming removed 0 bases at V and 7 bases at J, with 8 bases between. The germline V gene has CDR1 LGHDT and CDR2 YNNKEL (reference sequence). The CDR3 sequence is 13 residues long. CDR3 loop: CASSQDMENTQYF. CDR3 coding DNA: TGTGCCAGCAGCCAAGATATGGAGAATACGCAGTATTTT.

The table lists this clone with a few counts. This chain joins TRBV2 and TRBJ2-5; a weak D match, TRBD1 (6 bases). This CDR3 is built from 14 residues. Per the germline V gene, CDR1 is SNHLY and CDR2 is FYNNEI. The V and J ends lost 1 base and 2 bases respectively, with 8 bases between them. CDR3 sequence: CASSEDRVQETQYF. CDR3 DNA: TGTGCCAGCAGTGAAGACAGGGTACAAGAGACCCAGTACTTC.

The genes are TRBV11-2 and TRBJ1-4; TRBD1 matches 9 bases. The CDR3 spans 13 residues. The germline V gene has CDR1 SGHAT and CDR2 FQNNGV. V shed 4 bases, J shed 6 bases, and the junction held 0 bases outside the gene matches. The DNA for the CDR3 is TGTGCCAGCAGCTGGACAGGGGATGAAAAACTGTTTTTT. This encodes CASSWTGDEKLFF.

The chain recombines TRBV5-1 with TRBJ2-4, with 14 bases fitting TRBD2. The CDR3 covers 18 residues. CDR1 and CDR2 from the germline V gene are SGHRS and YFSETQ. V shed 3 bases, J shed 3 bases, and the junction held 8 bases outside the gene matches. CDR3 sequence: CASSSGTSGSRDKNIQYF. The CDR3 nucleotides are TGCGCCAGCAGCTCGGGGACTAGCGGGAGTAGGGACAAAAACATTCAGTACTTC.

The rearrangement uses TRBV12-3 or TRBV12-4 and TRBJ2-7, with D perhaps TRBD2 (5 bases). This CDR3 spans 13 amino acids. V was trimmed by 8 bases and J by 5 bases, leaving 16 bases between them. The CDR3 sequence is CASGDGKSDEQYF. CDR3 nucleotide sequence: TGTGCCAGCGGCGACGGGAAGTCTGACGAGCAGTACTTC.

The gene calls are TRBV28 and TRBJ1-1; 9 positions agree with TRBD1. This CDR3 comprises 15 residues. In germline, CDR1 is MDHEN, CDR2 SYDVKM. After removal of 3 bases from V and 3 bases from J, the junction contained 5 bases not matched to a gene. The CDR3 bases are TGTGCCAGCAGTTTCCGGGGACAGGGACACACTGAAGCTTTCTTT. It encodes CASSFRGQGHTEAFF.

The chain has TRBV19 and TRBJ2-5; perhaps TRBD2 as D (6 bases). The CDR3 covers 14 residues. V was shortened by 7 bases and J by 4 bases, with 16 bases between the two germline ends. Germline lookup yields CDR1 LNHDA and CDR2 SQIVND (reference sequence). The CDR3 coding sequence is TGTGCCAGTAATCGGGGGACCTTTACAGAGACCCAGTACTTC. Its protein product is CASNRGTFTETQYF.

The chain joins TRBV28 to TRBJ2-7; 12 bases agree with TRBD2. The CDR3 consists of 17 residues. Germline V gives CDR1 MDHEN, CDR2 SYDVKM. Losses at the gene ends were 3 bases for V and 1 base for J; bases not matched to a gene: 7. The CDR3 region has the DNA TGTGCCAGCAGTTTGCTAGCGGGAGGGCCTAATTCCTACGAGCAGTACTTC. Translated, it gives CASSLLAGGPNSYEQYF.

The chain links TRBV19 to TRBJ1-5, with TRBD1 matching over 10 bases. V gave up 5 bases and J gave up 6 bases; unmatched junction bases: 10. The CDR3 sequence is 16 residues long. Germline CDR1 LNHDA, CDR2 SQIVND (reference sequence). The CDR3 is CASSLDRGRVGQPQHF. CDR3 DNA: TGTGCCAGTAGTCTTGACAGGGGGCGCGTCGGTCAGCCCCAGCATTTT.